This T cell receptor (beta chain) originates from a study of CD8 T cells in ankylosing spondylitis. A word on this clonotype: Antigen: not known.

Libraries of TCR beta came from quantitative 5'-RACE with molecular barcodes. One entry per CDR3 protein, called by TCRdb with MiXCR from the 5' RACE reads. Among more than 600,000 distinct CDR3 sequences listed, roughly 20% were seen once. The study's findings and limits: Earlier authors reported some of these motif variants in reactive arthritis synovial fluid and blood. Disease-linked clones were reportedly significantly enriched in matched ankylosing spondylitis synovial fluid. It appeared that ankylosing spondylitis blood was characterized by a TCR beta motif of 8 or 9 highly homologous variants. Disease-linked clones, CD8+, were relatively rare in peripheral blood.

The CDR3 is 15 amino acids. V lost 2 bases to trimming and J lost 9 bases; unmatched junction nucleotides: 9. The specimen was blood, either unsorted or a sorted T cell fraction (not recorded which). The V and J genes are TRBV12-3 or TRBV12-4 and TRBJ2-1; 8 bases are shared with TRBD1. The sequence was collected from a male donor with ankylosing spondylitis. The CDR3 is CASSLWGQGAREQFF. The CDR3 DNA sequence: TGTGCCAGCAGTTTATGGGGGCAGGGGGCGCGTGAGCAGTTCTTC.